The 18 T cell receptor beta chains reported below all come from one sample, sequenced in a study of glioma-infiltrating T cells. The iRepertoire nested amplicon-rescue multiplex PCR amplified TCR alpha and beta CDR3s from RNA. TCRdb re-called the multiplex PCR reads through MiXCR, storing one row per CDR3 protein. The table shows approximately 45,000 distinct CDR3 sequences, with around 22% occurring only once. The sequenced sample consisted of glioma tissue, nonneoplastic brain tissue, or PBMCs (not recorded which). These TCRs come from a human donor with low-grade glioma or glioblastoma, undergoing nonglioma brain surgery, or in good health (not recorded which).

A word on this clonotype: Given a much more abundant clone one base away, this may be a read error. The gene calls are TRBV28 and TRBJ2-5; 9 bases fit TRBD1. Germline CDR1 reads MDHEN; CDR2 reads SYDVKM. The CDR3 length is 14 residues. V lost 9 bases and J lost 4; bases outside the gene matches: 9. The CDR3 is CASGTGSKRETQYF. CDR3 nucleotide sequence: TGTGCCAGTGGGACAGGGAGCAAGAGAGAGACCCAGTACTTC.

This rearrangement joins TRBV7-9 to TRBJ1-5; D remains unclear. Germline V lookup: CDR1 SEHNR, CDR2 FQNEAQ (reference sequence). Trimming pared 0 bases from V and 6 bases from J, leaving 9 bases between. This CDR3 contains 14 residues. This CDR3 is CASSLARAGQPQHF. Here the CDR3 DNA reads TGTGCCAGCAGCTTAGCAAGGGCTGGTCAGCCCCAGCATTTT. The full variable domain, with the rest looked up from reference TRBV7-9 and TRBJ1-5, is DTGVSQNPRHKITKRGQNVTFRCDPISEHNRLYWYRQTLGQGPEFLTYFQNEAQLEKSRLLSDRFSAERPKGSFSTLEIQRTEQGDSAMYLCASSLARAGQPQHFGDGTRLSIL.

This clonotype has at least ten counts. The gene calls are TRBV29-1 and TRBJ1-1; the D is unclear. V lost 0 bases to trimming and J lost 1 base, with 6 bases between them. Germline lookup yields CDR1 SQVTM and CDR2 ANQGSEA. The CDR3 is made up of 13 amino acids. CDR3 sequence: CSVEEEQNTEAFF. The CDR3, as DNA: TGCAGCGTTGAAGAAGAACAGAACACTGAAGCTTTCTTT.

This clonotype was seen many times. The genes are TRBV7-6 and TRBJ2-1; D remains unclear. Trimming removed 1 base from V and 1 base from J, with 5 bases in between. Germline loops: CDR1 SGHVS, CDR2 FNYEAQ. This CDR3 has 14 residues. The CDR3 is CASSLEGSYNEQFF. DNA of the CDR3: TGTGCCAGCAGCTTAGAGGGATCCTACAATGAGCAGTTCTTC.

This clonotype has at least ten counts. The CDR3: CASSTRQGPAEAFF. In nucleotides, the CDR3 is TGCGCCAGCAGCACGCGACAGGGGCCGGCTGAAGCTTTCTTT. The chain carries TRBV5-1 and TRBJ1-1, with TRBD1 identical over 8 bases. The CDR3 totals 14 residues. Germline CDR1 is SGHRS and CDR2 is YFSETQ. J gave up 6 bases and V 4 bases, and 8 bases lay outside the gene matches.

As to this clonotype: This sequence may be a read error, since a much larger clone differs from it by one base. V is TRBV12-5 and J is TRBJ1-1; D might be TRBD1 (5 bases). The germline gives CDR1 LGHNT, CDR2 FRNRAP. Trimming stripped 11 bases from V and 5 bases from J, with 21 bases between. The CDR3 loop spans 14 amino acids. The CDR3 is CAGDSQEGRTEAFF. The CDR3 DNA is TGTGCTGGTGATTCACAGGAAGGAAGGACTGAAGCTTTCTTT.

To note about this clonotype: A much bigger clone sits one base away, suggesting this may be a read error. The chain combines TRBV12-3 or TRBV12-4 with TRBJ2-5, with 7 bases matching TRBD2. V lost 6 bases to trimming and J lost 4 bases; unmatched junction nucleotides: 8. The CDR3 runs to 14 residues. CDR3 protein: CASSSSGVVETQYF. As DNA, the CDR3 is TGTGCCAGCAGCTCTAGCGGAGTCGTAGAGACCCAGTACTTC.

This clonotype was detected many times. V is TRBV4-1 and J is TRBJ2-3; D remains ambiguous. V lost 0 bases and J 4 bases, leaving 5 bases between the germline ends. The CDR3 has 13 amino acids. CDR1 MGHRA and CDR2 YSYEKL come from the germline V gene. This CDR3 is CASSQEASDTQYF. The CDR3 DNA is TGCGCCAGCAGCCAAGAGGCCTCAGATACGCAGTATTTT.

Worth noting for this clonotype: A read error may explain this, as a much larger clone is one base away. The rearrangement uses TRBV10-3 and TRBJ1-5, with TRBD1 as a possible D gene (6 bases). The V end was cut by 3 bases, the J end by 0 bases, with 9 bases between. Germline CDR1 reads ENHRY; CDR2 reads SYGVKD. CDR3 length: 15 amino acids. DNA of the CDR3: TGTGCCATCAGTGATGGGACATGTAGCAATCAGCCCCAGCATTTT. It codes for CAISDGTCSNQPQHF.

This clonotype has a count of ten or more. The CDR3, as DNA: TGTGCCAGCACTTTGGGACTTGGCACAGATACGCAGTATTTT. Translating it yields CASTLGLGTDTQYF. This chain joins TRBV12-3 or TRBV12-4 and TRBJ2-3; the D gene is possibly TRBD2 (6 bases). Trimming left V 7 bases short and J 1 base short, with 12 bases between. The CDR3 spans 14 residues.

With regard to this clonotype: A single base separates this from a much larger clone, so it may be a read error. This chain uses TRBV7-2 with TRBJ2-2, with 7 positions matching TRBD1. The CDR3 extends over 15 amino acids. V shed 6 bases, J shed 10 bases, and the junction held 14 bases outside the gene matches. CDR1 and CDR2 (germline): SGHTA, FQGNSA. CDR3 protein: CASRGQQGNFPELFF. CDR3 nucleotide sequence: TGTGCCAGCAGGGGACAACAGGGGAACTTCCCGGAGCTGTTTTTT.

The table lists this clonotype with many counts. The V and J genes are TRBV4-1 and TRBJ1-5, with D hard to call. Trimming removed 1 base at V and 5 bases at J, with 3 bases between. This CDR3 has 12 amino acids. From germline, CDR1 is MGHRA and CDR2 YSYEKL. The CDR3, as DNA: TGCGCCAGCAGCCAAGTAGATCAGCCCCAGCATTTT. As protein: CASSQVDQPQHF.

This clonotype appeared many times. The rearrangement links TRBV7-3 to TRBJ1-1; D remains unclear. Trimming left V 2 bases short and J 4 bases short, with 17 bases between. The CDR3 consists of 16 residues. Germline CDR1 reads SGHTA; CDR2 reads FQGTGA. The CDR3 coding sequence is TGTGCCAGCAGCTTAGGAATCGGCAGCCCCTTCACTGAAGCTTTCTTT. Protein: CASSLGIGSPFTEAFF.

A few counts support this clonotype. The V gene is TRBV5-5, the J gene TRBJ2-1; unclear D gene. CDR3 length: 12 residues. CDR1 and CDR2 from the germline V gene are SGHKS and YYEKEE (reference sequence). The V end was cut by 4 bases, the J end by 8 bases, with 10 bases between. This chain's CDR3 is CASSPTIHEQFF. The CDR3 DNA follows: TGTGCCAGCAGCCCCACGATCCATGAGCAGTTCTTC.

This clonotype appeared a few times. This chain connects TRBV29-1 to TRBJ2-2; D is ambiguous. The CDR3 runs 12 residues. Trimming removed 2 bases at V and 4 bases at J, with 5 bases between. Germline CDR1 and CDR2: SQVTM and ANQGSEA. The CDR3 DNA reads TGCAGCGTTGAAATGGGCACCGGGGAGCTGTTTTTT. Translation: CSVEMGTGELFF.

V and J are TRBV3-1 and TRBJ1-1; tentative D call: TRBD1 (5 bases). Trimming cost V 3 bases and J 7 bases, with 12 bases left between them. The CDR3 is made up of 13 amino acids. From germline, CDR1 is LGHDT and CDR2 YNNKEL (reference sequence). CDR3 sequence: CASSHISDSEAFF. The CDR3 DNA sequence: TGTGCCAGCAGCCATATTAGCGACAGTGAAGCTTTCTTT.

Concerning this clonotype itself: A much bigger clone sits one base away, suggesting this may be a read error. The V gene is TRBV24-1, the J gene TRBJ2-5; 8 bases fit TRBD2. With V trimmed by 3 bases and J by 3 bases, 17 bases remained unmatched. In germline, CDR1 is KGHDR, CDR2 SFDVKD. The CDR3 is made up of 19 amino acids. The CDR3 DNA sequence: TGTGCCACCAGTGATGAGGGTGGGATTAGCGGGACCGGGGAAGAGACCCAGTACTTC. It is translated as CATSDEGGISGTGEETQYF.

This clonotype was found a few times. V usage is TRBV29-1 and J usage is TRBJ1-1; 7 nucleotides agree with TRBD1. The trim removed 1 base at V and 2 bases at J, leaving 10 bases unmatched. Per germline, CDR1 SQVTM and CDR2 ANQGSEA. The CDR3 is 16 amino acids. As DNA, the CDR3 is TGCAGCGTTGAAGGCAACAGGGGACTAATAAACACTGAAGCTTTCTTT. Translating gives CSVEGNRGLINTEAFF.